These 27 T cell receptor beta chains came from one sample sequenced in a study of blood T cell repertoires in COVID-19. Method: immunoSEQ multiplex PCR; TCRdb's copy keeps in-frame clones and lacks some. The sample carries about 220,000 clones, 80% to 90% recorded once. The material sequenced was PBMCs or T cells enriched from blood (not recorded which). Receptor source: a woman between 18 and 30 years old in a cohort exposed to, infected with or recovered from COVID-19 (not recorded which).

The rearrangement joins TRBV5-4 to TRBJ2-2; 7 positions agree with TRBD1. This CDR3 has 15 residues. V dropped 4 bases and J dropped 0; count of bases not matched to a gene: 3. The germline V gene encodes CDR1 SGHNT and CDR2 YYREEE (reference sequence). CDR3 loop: CASSQGQTNTGELFF. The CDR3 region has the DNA TGTGCCAGCAGCCAGGGACAGACGAACACCGGGGAGCTGTTTTTT.

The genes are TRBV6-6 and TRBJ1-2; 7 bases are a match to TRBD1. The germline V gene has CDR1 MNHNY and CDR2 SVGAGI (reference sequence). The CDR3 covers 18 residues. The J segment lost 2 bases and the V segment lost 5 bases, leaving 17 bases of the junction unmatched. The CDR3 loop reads CASSPQVSPGTANYGYTF. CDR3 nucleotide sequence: TGTGCCAGCAGTCCACAGGTCTCCCCCGGGACAGCGAACTATGGCTACACCTTC.

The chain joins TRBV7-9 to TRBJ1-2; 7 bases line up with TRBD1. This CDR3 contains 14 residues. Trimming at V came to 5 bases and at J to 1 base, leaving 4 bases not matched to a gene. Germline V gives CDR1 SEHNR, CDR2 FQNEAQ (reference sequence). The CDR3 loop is CASSLQGINYGYTF. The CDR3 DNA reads TGTGCCAGCAGCCTACAGGGGATTAACTATGGCTACACCTTC. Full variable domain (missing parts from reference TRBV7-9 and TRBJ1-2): DTGVSQNPRHKITKRGQNVTFRCDPISEHNRLYWYRQTLGQGPEFLTYFQNEAQLEKSRLLSDRFSAERPKGSFSTLEIQRTEQGDSAMYLCASSLQGINYGYTFGSGTRLTVV.

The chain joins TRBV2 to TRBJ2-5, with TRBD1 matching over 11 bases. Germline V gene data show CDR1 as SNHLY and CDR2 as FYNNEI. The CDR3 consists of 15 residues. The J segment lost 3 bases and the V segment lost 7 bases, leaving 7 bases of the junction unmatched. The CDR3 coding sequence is TGTGCCAGCACTCCGAGGACAGGGGGCGAAGAGACCCAGTACTTC. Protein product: CASTPRTGGEETQYF.

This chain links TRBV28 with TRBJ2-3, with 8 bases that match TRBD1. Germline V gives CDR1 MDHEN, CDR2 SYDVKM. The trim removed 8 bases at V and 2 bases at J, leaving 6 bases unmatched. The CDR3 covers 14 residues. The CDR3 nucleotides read TGTGCCAGCGGATCAGGGGGCCCCACAGATACGCAGTATTTT. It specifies CASGSGGPTDTQYF.

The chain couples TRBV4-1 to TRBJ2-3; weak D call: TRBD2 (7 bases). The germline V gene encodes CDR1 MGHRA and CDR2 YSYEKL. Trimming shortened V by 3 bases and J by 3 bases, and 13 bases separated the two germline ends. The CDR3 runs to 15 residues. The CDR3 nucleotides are TGCGCCAGCAGCCACCCGGGGGGCGTAACAGATACGCAGTATTTT. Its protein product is CASSHPGGVTDTQYF.

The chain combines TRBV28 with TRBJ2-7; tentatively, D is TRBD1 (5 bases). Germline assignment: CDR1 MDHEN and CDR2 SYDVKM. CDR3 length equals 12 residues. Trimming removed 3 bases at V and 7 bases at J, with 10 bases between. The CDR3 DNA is TGTGCCAGCAGTTTGAAGGGGCGAGAGCAGTACTTC. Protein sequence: CASSLKGREQYF.

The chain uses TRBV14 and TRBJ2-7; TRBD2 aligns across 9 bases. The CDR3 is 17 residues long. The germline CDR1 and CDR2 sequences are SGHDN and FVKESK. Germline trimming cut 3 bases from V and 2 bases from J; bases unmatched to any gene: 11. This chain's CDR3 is CASSHLERGGGAYEQYF. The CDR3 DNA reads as TGTGCCAGCAGCCACTTAGAACGCGGCGGGGGGGCCTACGAGCAGTACTTC. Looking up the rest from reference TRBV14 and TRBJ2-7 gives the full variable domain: EAGVTQFPSHSVIEKGQTVTLRCDPISGHDNLYWYRRVMGKEIKFLLHFVKESKQDESGMPNNRFLAERTGGTYSTLKVQPAELEDSGVYFCASSHLERGGGAYEQYFGPGTRLTVT.

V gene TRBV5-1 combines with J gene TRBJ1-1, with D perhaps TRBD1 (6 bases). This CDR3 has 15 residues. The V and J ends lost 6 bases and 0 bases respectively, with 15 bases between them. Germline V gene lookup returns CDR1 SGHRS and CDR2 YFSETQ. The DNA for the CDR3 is TGCGCCAGCAATGAGGGGGATAATTTGAACACTGAAGCTTTCTTT. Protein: CASNEGDNLNTEAFF.

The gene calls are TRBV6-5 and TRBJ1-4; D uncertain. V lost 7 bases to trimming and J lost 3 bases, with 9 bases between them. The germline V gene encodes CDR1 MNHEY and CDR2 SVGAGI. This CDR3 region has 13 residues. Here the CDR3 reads CASTRSANEKLFF. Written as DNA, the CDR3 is TGTGCCAGCACCCGGTCGGCTAATGAAAAACTGTTTTTT.

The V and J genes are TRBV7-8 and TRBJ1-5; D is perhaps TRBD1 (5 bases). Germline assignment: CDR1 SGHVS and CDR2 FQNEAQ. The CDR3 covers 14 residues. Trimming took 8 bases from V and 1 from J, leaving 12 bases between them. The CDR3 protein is CASSGGDSNQPQHF. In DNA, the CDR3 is TGTGCCAGCTCTGGGGGGGACAGCAATCAGCCCCAGCATTTT.

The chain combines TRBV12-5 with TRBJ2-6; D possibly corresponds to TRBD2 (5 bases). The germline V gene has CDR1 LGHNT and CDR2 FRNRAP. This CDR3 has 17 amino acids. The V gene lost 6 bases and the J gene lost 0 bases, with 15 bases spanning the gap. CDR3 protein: CASGQRGSDSGANVLTF. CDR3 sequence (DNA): TGTGCTAGTGGGCAGAGAGGGTCAGACTCTGGGGCCAACGTCCTGACTTTC. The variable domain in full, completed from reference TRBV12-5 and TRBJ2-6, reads DARVTQTPRHKVTEMGQEVTMRCQPILGHNTVFWYRQTMMQGLELLAYFRNRAPLDDSGMPKDRFSAEMPDATLATLKIQPSEPRDSAVYFCASGQRGSDSGANVLTFGAGSRLTVL.

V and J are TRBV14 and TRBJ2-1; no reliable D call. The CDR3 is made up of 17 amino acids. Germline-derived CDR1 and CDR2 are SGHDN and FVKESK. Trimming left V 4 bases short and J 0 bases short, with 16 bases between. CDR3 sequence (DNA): TGTGCCAGCAGCCCAAGGCGGCCGCGAAGCTCCTACAATGAGCAGTTCTTC. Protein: CASSPRRPRSSYNEQFF.

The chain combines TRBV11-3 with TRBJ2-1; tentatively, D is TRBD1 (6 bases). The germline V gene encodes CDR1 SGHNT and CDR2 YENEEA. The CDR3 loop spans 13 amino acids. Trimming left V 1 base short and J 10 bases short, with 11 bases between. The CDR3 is CASSLGGTREQFF. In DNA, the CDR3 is TGTGCCAGCAGCTTAGGAGGGACACGGGAGCAGTTCTTC.

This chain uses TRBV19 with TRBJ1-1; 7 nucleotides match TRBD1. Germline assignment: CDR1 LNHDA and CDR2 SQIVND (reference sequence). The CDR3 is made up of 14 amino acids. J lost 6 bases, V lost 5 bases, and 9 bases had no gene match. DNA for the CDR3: TGTGCCAGTAGTCCGGGACAGCCATTCGCTGAAGCTTTCTTT. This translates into CASSPGQPFAEAFF.

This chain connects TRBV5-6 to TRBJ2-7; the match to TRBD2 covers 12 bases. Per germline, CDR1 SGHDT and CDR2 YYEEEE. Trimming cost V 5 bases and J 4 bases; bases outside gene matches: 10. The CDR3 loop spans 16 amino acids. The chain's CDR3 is CASRRSGLAGIYEQYF. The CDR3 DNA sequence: TGTGCCAGCAGGCGCTCCGGACTAGCGGGGATTTACGAGCAGTACTTC.

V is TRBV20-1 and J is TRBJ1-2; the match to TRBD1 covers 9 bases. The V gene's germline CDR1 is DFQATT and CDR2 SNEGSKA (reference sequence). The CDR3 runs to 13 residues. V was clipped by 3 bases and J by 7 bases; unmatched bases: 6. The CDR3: CSASLQGASGYTF. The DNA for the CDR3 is TGCAGTGCTAGTTTACAGGGGGCGTCTGGCTACACCTTC.

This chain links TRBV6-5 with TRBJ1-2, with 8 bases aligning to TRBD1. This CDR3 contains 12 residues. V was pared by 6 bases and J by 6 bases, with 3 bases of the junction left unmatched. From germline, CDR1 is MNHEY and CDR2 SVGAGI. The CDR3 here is CASSLQGDGYTF. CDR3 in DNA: TGTGCCAGCAGCTTACAGGGGGATGGCTACACCTTC.

This CDR3 is CSVGEDQPQHF. In DNA form, the CDR3 reads TGCAGTGTAGGGGAGGATCAGCCCCAGCATTTT. The chain links TRBV20-1 to TRBJ1-5, with D possibly being TRBD1 (5 bases). With 7 bases removed from V and 5 bases from J, the gap between germline ends came to 9 bases. Germline V CDR1 and CDR2: DFQATT, SNEGSKA (reference sequence). The CDR3 runs 11 residues.

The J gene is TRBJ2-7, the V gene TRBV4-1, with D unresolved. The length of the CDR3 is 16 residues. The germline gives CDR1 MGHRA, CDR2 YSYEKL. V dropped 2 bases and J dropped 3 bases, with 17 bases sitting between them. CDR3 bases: TGCGCCAGCAGCCAAAATGTCTGGTTAGAAAACTACGAGCAGTACTTC. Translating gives CASSQNVWLENYEQYF.

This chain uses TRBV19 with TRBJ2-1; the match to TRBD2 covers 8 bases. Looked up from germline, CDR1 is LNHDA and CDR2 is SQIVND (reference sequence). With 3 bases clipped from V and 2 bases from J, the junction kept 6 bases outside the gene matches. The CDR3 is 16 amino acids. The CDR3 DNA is TGTGCCAGTAGTATCCCAGCGGGAGTACCCTACAATGAGCAGTTCTTC. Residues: CASSIPAGVPYNEQFF.

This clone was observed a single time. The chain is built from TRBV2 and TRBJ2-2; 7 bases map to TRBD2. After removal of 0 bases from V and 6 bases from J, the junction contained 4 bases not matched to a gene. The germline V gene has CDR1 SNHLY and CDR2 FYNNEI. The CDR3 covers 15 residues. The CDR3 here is CASSEAGGRAGELFF. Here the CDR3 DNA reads TGTGCCAGCAGTGAAGCGGGGGGGAGAGCCGGGGAGCTGTTTTTT.

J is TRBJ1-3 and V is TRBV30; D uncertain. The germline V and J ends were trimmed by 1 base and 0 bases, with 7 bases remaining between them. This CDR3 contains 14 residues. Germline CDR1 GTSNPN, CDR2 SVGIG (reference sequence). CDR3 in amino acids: CAWSGLISGNTIYF. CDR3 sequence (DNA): TGTGCCTGGAGTGGACTCATCTCTGGAAACACCATATATTTT.

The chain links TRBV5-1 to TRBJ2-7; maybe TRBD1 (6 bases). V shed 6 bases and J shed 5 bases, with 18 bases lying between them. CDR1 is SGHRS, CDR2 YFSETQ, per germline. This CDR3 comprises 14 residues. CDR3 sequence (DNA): TGCGCCAGCACCTTCGACAGGTCTACCCACGAGCAGTACTTC. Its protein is CASTFDRSTHEQYF.

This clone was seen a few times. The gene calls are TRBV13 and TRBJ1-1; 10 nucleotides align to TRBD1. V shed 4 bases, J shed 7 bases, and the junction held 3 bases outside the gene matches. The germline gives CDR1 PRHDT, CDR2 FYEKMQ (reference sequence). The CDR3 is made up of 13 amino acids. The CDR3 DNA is TGTGCCAGCAGCTCCGGACAGGGGGGTGAAGCTTTCTTT. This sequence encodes CASSSGQGGEAFF.

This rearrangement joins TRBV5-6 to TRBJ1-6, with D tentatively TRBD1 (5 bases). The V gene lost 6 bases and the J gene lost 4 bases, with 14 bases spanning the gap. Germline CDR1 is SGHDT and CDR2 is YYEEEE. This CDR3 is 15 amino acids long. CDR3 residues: CASTLRADYNSPLHF. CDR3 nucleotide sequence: TGTGCCAGCACCCTCAGGGCGGATTATAATTCACCCCTCCACTTT.

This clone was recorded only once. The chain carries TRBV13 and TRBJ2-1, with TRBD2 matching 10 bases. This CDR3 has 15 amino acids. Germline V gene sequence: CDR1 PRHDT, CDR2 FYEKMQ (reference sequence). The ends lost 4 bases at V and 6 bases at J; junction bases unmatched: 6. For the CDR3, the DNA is TGTGCCAGCAGCTCGAGCGGGAGGGCCACCAATGAGCAGTTCTTC. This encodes CASSSSGRATNEQFF.